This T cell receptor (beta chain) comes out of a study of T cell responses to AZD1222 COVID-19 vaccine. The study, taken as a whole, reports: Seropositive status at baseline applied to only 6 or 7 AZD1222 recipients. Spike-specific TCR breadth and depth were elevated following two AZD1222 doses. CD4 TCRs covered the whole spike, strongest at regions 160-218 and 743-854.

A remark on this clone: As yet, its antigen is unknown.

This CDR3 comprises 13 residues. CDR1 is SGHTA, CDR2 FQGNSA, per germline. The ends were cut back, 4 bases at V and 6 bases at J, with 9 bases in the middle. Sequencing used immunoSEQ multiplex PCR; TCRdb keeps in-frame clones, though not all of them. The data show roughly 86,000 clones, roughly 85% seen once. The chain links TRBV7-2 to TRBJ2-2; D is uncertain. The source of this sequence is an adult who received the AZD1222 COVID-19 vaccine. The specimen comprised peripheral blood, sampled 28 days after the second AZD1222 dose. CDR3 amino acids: CASSSHPAGELFF. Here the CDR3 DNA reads TGTGCCAGCAGCTCCCACCCGGCCGGGGAGCTGTTTTTT.